This TCR beta chain was sequenced during a study of a mutant IDH1 vaccine in newly diagnosed glioma. General study results and limits: Vaccination elicited immune responses in 93.3% of patients.

Time point described: week 35, safety follow-up. Vaccination used 300 ug of mutant IDH1 20-mer peptide per dose, with topical imiquimod. This CDR3 has 17 amino acids. V shed 3 bases, J shed 1 base, and the junction held 10 bases outside the gene matches. Germline loops: CDR1 SGHRS, CDR2 YFSETQ. This clone showed up just a few times. Its antigen is unidentified. Produced via immunoSEQ multiplex PCR; TCRdb's table is partial and in-frame only. The table records 58,000 or so clones, roughly nine tenths of them present only once. This sequence originates from a man aged 40-49 years with glioma. The starting material was PBMCs, obtained from a glioma patient whose treatment included an IDH1 peptide vaccine. The chain has TRBV5-1 and TRBJ2-4; 7 bases are shared with TRBD2. The CDR3 spells CASSYSGLGSAKNIQYF. CDR3 sequence (DNA): TGCGCCAGCAGCTACTCCGGACTAGGATCGGCCAAAAACATTCAGTACTTC.